This record covers a single T cell receptor (beta chain). Its antigen is as yet unknown. The repertoire was sequenced with immunoSEQ multiplex PCR; TCRdb's copy has only in-frame clones and lacks some. Among approximately 36,000 clones, over 85% were seen once, and the ten largest hold around 0.64%. The data are from a study of circulating and synovial CD4+ cells in juvenile arthritis. Whole-study findings and limits: Circulating pathogenic-like lymphocytes shared a substantially higher fraction of CDR3 sequences with synovium than bulk blood. These repertoires were less diverse than bulk blood CD4 repertoires. Overlap with synovium rose as more T cells were sequenced.

The receptor comes from a human donor with juvenile idiopathic arthritis. The specimen sequenced was CD4+ T cells from blood.

CDR3 in amino acids: CASSDSAGGPETQYF. Here the CDR3 DNA reads TGTGCCAGCAGTGACTCAGCGGGGGGGCCAGAGACCCAGTACTTC. This chain connects TRBV6-4 to TRBJ2-5; the match to TRBD2 covers 10 bases. J was trimmed by 4 bases and V by 0 bases; bases with no gene match: 2. The CDR3 length is 15 residues. CDR1 MRHNA and CDR2 SNTAGT come from the germline V gene.